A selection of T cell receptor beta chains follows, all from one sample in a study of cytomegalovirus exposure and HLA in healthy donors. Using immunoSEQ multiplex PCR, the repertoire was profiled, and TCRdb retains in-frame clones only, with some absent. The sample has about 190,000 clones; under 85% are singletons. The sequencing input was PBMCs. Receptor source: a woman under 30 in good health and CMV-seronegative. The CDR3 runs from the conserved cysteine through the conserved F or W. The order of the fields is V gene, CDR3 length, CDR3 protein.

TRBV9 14 CASSTPGGNNEQFF
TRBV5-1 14 CASSLAGGTREQYF
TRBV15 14 CATSREARNEKLFF
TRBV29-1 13 CSVGHSTYGGYTF
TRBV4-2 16 CASRTSVLADQETQYF
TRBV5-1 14 CASRVGTGNSPLHF
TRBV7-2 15 CASSRDSRSTDTQYF
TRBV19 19 CASSARPGQLSSGANVLTF
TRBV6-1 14 CASRVQGNNYGYTF
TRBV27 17 CASTGRVSGRSGDTQYF
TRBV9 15 CASSPQWGQSNEQFF
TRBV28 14 CASRTRSYNSPLHF
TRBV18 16 CASSPARESIGGEQFF
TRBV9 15 CASSVGRREAYEQYF
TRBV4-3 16 CASSQEIGLAGDEQYF
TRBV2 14 CASRIGADTGELFF
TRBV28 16 CASRPGLALNTGELFF
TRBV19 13 CASSIRTSYEQYF
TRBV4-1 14 CASSHPSRGFEAFF
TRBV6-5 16 CASSYSISFSYNEQFF
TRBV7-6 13 CASSLQGVYEQYF
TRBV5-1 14 CASSLTGVNTEAFF
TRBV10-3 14 CAISADPTGETQYF
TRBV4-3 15 CASSPTSGVADTQYF
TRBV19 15 CASSMVGADTGELFF
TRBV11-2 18 CASSSGGLAGGFTYEQYF
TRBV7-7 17 CASSLGPGQERNTEAFF
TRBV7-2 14 CASSKGLSTDTQYF
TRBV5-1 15 CASSAIAGGADTQYF
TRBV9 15 CASSASGSSTDTQYF
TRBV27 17 CASSHPKTGRSGNTIYF
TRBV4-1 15 CASSQGRGPFYGYTF
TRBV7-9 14 CASSLGQANYGYTF
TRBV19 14 CASSLAGGPDTQYF
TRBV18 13 CASSPPLAYEQYF
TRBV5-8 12 CASSLRGIKAFF
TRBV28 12 CASSPTQSPQHF
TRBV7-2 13 CASSSGAPYGYTF
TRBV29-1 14 CSVPMSGSRDEQFF
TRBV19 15 CASQHRGPGTDTQYF
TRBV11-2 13 CASSSVRSSEAFF
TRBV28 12 CASSWGVYGYTF
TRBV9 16 CASSVGQSSYNSPLHF
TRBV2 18 CASSEAQGPGSSYNEQFF
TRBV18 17 CASSPETGIMNTGELFF
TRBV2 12 CASSGGDQPQHF
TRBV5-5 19 CASSLGPLAGGLSSYEQYF
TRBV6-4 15 CASSPTGTGGSGYTF
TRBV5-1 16 CASSLPGSGGYNEQFF
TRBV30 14 CAWSRDRGNEKLFF
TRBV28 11 CASSSGRGYTF